This T cell receptor (beta chain) was captured in a study of CD8 T cells in Susac syndrome. RNA was extracted with the RNeasy kit, and a quantity of 0.5 to 1 ug was reverse transcribed using random hexamers. Amplification of TCR beta CDR3 across 54 Vbeta and 13 Jbeta was performed with immunoSEQ multiplex PCR. TCRdb used MiXCR to reprocess the immunoSEQ multiplex PCR reads, holding one entry per CDR3 protein. Here the sample spans tens of thousands of distinct CDR3 sequences, around 90% being singletons. Germline values: CDR1 SGDLS, CDR2 YYNGEE. The CDR3 is made up of 15 amino acids. V trimming: 0 bases; J trimming: 4 bases; junction bases outside the gene matches: 2.

The origin of this receptor is a human donor with multiple sclerosis. This chain connects TRBV9 to TRBJ1-5; 9 bases fit TRBD1. The sample comprised CD8+ T cells from PBMCs. In nucleotides, the CDR3 is TGTGCCAGCAGCGTAGGGGGACAGGGTAATCAGCCCCAGCATTTT. Its protein is CASSVGGQGNQPQHF.